This entry lists 24 T cell receptor beta chains sequenced from one sample in a study of cytomegalovirus exposure and HLA in healthy donors. The PCR had 60 Vbeta and 13 Jbeta primers. Clones were sequenced by immunoSEQ multiplex PCR, and TCRdb holds only the in-frame ones, with some missing. The data hold about 120,000 clones, with over 70% observed a single time. Source material: PBMCs. All receptors come from a man in his late teens or twenties in good health and CMV-seropositive.

The chain couples TRBV10-3 to TRBJ2-4; TRBD1 is a possible D gene (6 bases). CDR3 length: 16 residues. Germline lookup yields CDR1 ENHRY and CDR2 SYGVKD. V lost 0 bases, J lost 1 base, and 10 bases lay in between. This CDR3 reads CAISESGQGAKNIQYF. The CDR3 DNA follows: TGTGCCATCAGTGAGTCGGGGCAGGGGGCCAAAAACATTCAGTACTTC.

The V call is TRBV21-1, the J call TRBJ1-5. TRBV21-1 is annotated as a pseudogene. The CDR3 extends over 14 amino acids. CDR3 amino acids: CASSSGDSNQPQHF. CDR3 bases: TGTGCCAGCAGCAGCGGGGATAGCAATCAGCCCCAGCATTTT.

The chain recombines TRBV6-5 with TRBJ2-1; 9 positions agree with TRBD2. The CDR3 sequence is 16 residues long. Germline CDR1 and CDR2: MNHEY and SVGAGI. V lost 0 bases and J lost 5; bases outside the gene matches: 5. The CDR3 spells CASSYSGTSTHNEQFF. The CDR3 coding sequence is TGTGCCAGCAGTTACTCGGGGACTAGCACCCACAATGAGCAGTTCTTC.

V and J are TRBV25-1 and TRBJ1-4, with a possible D match to TRBD1 (5 bases). This CDR3 spans 15 amino acids. Looked up from germline, CDR1 is MGHDK and CDR2 is SYGVNS. V shed 6 bases and J shed 10 bases, with 21 bases lying between them. CDR3 in amino acids: CASRLTSGLEGKLFF. The CDR3 DNA sequence: TGTGCCAGCAGATTAACATCGGGACTCGAGGGAAAACTGTTTTTT.

This clone appeared once. The gene calls are TRBV6-5 and TRBJ1-1; 7 nucleotides line up with TRBD1. Looked up from germline, CDR1 is MNHEY and CDR2 is SVGAGI. The CDR3 contains 15 residues. V trimming: 4 bases; J trimming: 0 bases; junction bases outside the gene matches: 5. The CDR3 nucleotides are TGTGCCAGCAGTTCCCTCAGGGGGATGAACACTGAAGCTTTCTTT. It specifies CASSSLRGMNTEAFF.

This sequence joins TRBV7-6 and TRBJ2-5, with a weak D call TRBD2 (6 bases). The CDR3 is 14 residues long. V was pared by 4 bases and J by 5 bases, with 14 bases between. Germline V gives CDR1 SGHVS, CDR2 FNYEAQ. The CDR3 DNA reads as TGTGCCAGCAGCTCCCGACTAGTTGCTGAGACCCAGTACTTC. It codes for CASSSRLVAETQYF.

The genes are TRBV25-1 and TRBJ2-7; D might be TRBD1 (6 bases). CDR3 length: 16 amino acids. Between the trimmed V and J ends, which lost 5 bases and 2 bases, there was a span of 19 bases. From germline, CDR1 is MGHDK and CDR2 SYGVNS. DNA for the CDR3: TGTGCCAGCAGTTCATTGGGAGAGGGGGTAGCCTACGAGCAGTACTTC. Protein: CASSSLGEGVAYEQYF.

This chain joins TRBV29-1 and TRBJ2-7, with TRBD1 identical over 9 bases. CDR3 length: 14 residues. Germline assignment: CDR1 SQVTM and CDR2 ANQGSEA. Trimming at V came to 6 bases and at J to 4 bases, leaving 10 bases not matched to a gene. CDR3 amino acids: CSVLDRGSSYEQYF. DNA for the CDR3: TGCAGCGTCCTCGACAGGGGGTCTTCTTACGAGCAGTACTTC.

The chain has TRBV5-1 and TRBJ2-2, with D possibly TRBD2 on 5 matching bases. The length of the CDR3 is 16 residues. The V end was cut by 5 bases, the J end by 2 bases, with 16 bases between. Germline CDR1 is SGHRS and CDR2 is YFSETQ. The DNA of the CDR3 is TGCGCCAGCAGTTCGTTGTCCGGGGTTAACACCGGGGAGCTGTTTTTT. This translates into CASSSLSGVNTGELFF. Full variable domain (rest looked up from reference TRBV5-1 and TRBJ2-2): KAGVTQTPRYLIKTRGQQVTLSCSPISGHRSVSWYQQTPGQGLQFLFEYFSETQRNKGNFPGRFSGRQFSNSRSEMNVSTLELGDSALYLCASSSLSGVNTGELFFGEGSRLTVL.

This clone was seen just once. V gene TRBV7-2 combines with J gene TRBJ1-4; D may be TRBD1 (5 bases). Between the trimmed V and J ends, which lost 1 base and 11 bases, there was a span of 11 bases. The CDR3 extends over 13 amino acids. Germline CDR1 reads SGHTA; CDR2 reads FQGNSA. The CDR3 protein is CASSLGSDTKLFF. CDR3 bases: TGTGCCAGCAGCTTAGGCTCGGACACGAAACTGTTTTTT.

Points on this clone: Relative to the germline gene, one junction end is altered; a read error may explain this. The chain links TRBV30 to TRBJ1-3, with 10 bases identical to TRBD1. This CDR3 comprises 19 residues. CDR1 is GTSNPN, CDR2 SVGIG, per germline (reference sequence). The DNA for the CDR3 is TGTGCCTGGAGGGACAGGGGGTTCTCTCTCTCTCTCTCTGGAGACACCATATATTTT. This gives the protein CAWRDRGFSLSLSGDTIYF. The variable domain in full, completed from reference TRBV30 and TRBJ1-3, reads SQTIHQWPATLVQPVGSPLSLECTVEGTSNPNLYWYRQAAGRGLQLLFYSVGIGQISSEVPQNLSASRPQDRQFILSSKKLLLSDSGFYLCAWRDRGFSLSLSGDTIYFGEGSWLTVV.

V gene TRBV4-1 combines with J gene TRBJ1-2; D may be TRBD1 (5 bases). With 0 bases removed from V and 6 bases from J, the gap between germline ends came to 11 bases. The germline V gene has CDR1 MGHRA and CDR2 YSYEKL. There are 14 residues in the CDR3. The CDR3 loop is CASSQDPGRDGYTF. The DNA of the CDR3 is TGCGCCAGCAGCCAAGATCCAGGGCGAGATGGCTACACCTTC.

The V and J genes are TRBV10-3 and TRBJ1-5, with D possibly being TRBD1 (6 bases). V shed 7 bases and J shed 4 bases, with 11 bases lying between them. Germline-derived CDR1 and CDR2 are ENHRY and SYGVKD. CDR3 length: 13 residues. CDR3 sequence: CAIKNRENQPQHF. CDR3 nucleotides: TGTGCCATCAAGAACAGGGAAAATCAGCCCCAGCATTTT.

The V gene is TRBV19, the J gene TRBJ1-5, with a weak D call TRBD1 (5 bases). The CDR3 spans 13 residues. The V end lost 5 bases, the J end lost 4 bases, and 9 bases lay between the germline ends. CDR1 LNHDA and CDR2 SQIVND come from the germline V gene (reference sequence). For the CDR3, the DNA is TGTGCCAGTAGTGGGAGGGGAAATCAGCCCCAGCATTTT. Its protein product is CASSGRGNQPQHF. Together with reference TRBV19 and TRBJ1-5, the CDR3 gives the full variable domain: DGGITQSPKYLFRKEGQNVTLSCEQNLNHDAMYWYRQDPGQGLRLIYYSQIVNDFQKGDIAEGYSVSREKKESFPLTVTSAQKNPTAFYLCASSGRGNQPQHFGDGTRLSIL.

The chain recombines TRBV7-9 with TRBJ2-1; 9 bases are a match to TRBD1. This CDR3 has 15 residues. The J segment lost 2 bases and the V segment lost 5 bases, leaving 4 bases of the junction unmatched. Germline CDR1 and CDR2: SEHNR and FQNEAQ (reference sequence). The DNA for the CDR3 is TGTGCCAGCAGCCACCGGGACAGGGCCTACAATGAGCAGTTCTTC. Amino acid sequence: CASSHRDRAYNEQFF.

The J gene is TRBJ2-3, the V gene TRBV5-1; perhaps TRBD1 as D (6 bases). CDR3 length: 14 residues. Germline CDR1 SGHRS, CDR2 YFSETQ. Trimming left V 2 bases short and J 3 bases short, with 10 bases between. The CDR3: CASSLGQRTDTQYF. The DNA of the CDR3 is TGCGCCAGCAGCTTAGGACAGAGAACAGATACGCAGTATTTT. Full variable domain (outside the CDR3, taken from reference TRBV5-1 and TRBJ2-3): KAGVTQTPRYLIKTRGQQVTLSCSPISGHRSVSWYQQTPGQGLQFLFEYFSETQRNKGNFPGRFSGRQFSNSRSEMNVSTLELGDSALYLCASSLGQRTDTQYFGPGTRLTVL.

This clone was counted a few times. The chain is built from TRBV11-2 and TRBJ2-5; possible D gene TRBD2, 6 bases. CDR1 is SGHAT and CDR2 is FQNNGV in the germline V gene. This CDR3 region has 14 residues. V was shortened by 2 bases and J by 1 base, with 8 bases between the two germline ends. In DNA form, the CDR3 reads TGTGCCAGCAGCTTACAGCGGGTCCAAGAGACCCAGTACTTC. Its translation: CASSLQRVQETQYF. Using reference TRBV11-2 and TRBJ2-5 for the parts outside the CDR3, the full variable domain is EAGVAQSPRYKIIEKRQSVAFWCNPISGHATLYWYQQILGQGPKLLIQFQNNGVVDDSQLPKDRFSAERLKGVDSTLKIQPAKLEDSAVYLCASSLQRVQETQYFGPGTRLLVL.

This clone was counted once. The chain has TRBV6-1 and TRBJ1-2; 8 bases are shared with TRBD1. CDR1 and CDR2 (germline): MNHNS, SASEGT. V gave up 9 bases and J gave up 7 bases; unmatched junction bases: 10. The CDR3 has 13 residues. This CDR3 reads CASRTGGSSGYTF. The CDR3 DNA reads as TGTGCCAGTAGAACAGGGGGTTCTAGTGGCTACACCTTC.

The DNA for the CDR3 is TGTGCCACCAGCAGAGTTTCTAGCGGGAGTTTTTACGAGCAGTACTTC. Protein product: CATSRVSSGSFYEQYF. The chain combines TRBV15 with TRBJ2-7, with TRBD2 matching over 10 bases. The ends lost 1 base at V and 4 bases at J; junction bases unmatched: 7. Germline values: CDR1 LNHNV, CDR2 YYDKDF (reference sequence). The CDR3 has 16 amino acids.

The chain is built from TRBV15 and TRBJ1-4; the D is unclear. CDR1 is LNHNV and CDR2 is YYDKDF in the germline V gene (reference sequence). The CDR3 runs to 12 residues. V shed 1 base and J shed 5 bases, with 2 bases lying between them. The CDR3 sequence: CATSRVNEKLFF. The CDR3 bases are TGTGCCACCAGCAGAGTAAATGAAAAACTGTTTTTT.

The gene calls are TRBV19 and TRBJ2-2; tentatively, D is TRBD1 (6 bases). Trimming took off 6 bases at V and 4 bases at J, with 12 bases between the two ends. The CDR3 is 14 amino acids. Per the germline V gene, CDR1 is LNHDA and CDR2 is SQIVND (reference sequence). The CDR3 loop is CASRRQVLTGELFF. The CDR3 region has the DNA TGTGCCAGTAGGCGACAGGTGCTCACCGGGGAGCTGTTTTTT. The variable domain in full, completed from reference TRBV19 and TRBJ2-2, reads DGGITQSPKYLFRKEGQNVTLSCEQNLNHDAMYWYRQDPGQGLRLIYYSQIVNDFQKGDIAEGYSVSREKKESFPLTVTSAQKNPTAFYLCASRRQVLTGELFFGEGSRLTVL.

The chain is built from TRBV5-4 and TRBJ2-7; TRBD1 matches 8 bases. The length of the CDR3 is 15 residues. Germline CDR1 and CDR2: SGHNT and YYREEE (reference sequence). V gave up 0 bases and J gave up 2 bases; unmatched junction bases: 4. This CDR3 is CASSLGVDRAYEQYF. The CDR3 bases are TGTGCCAGCAGCTTGGGGGTGGACAGGGCCTACGAGCAGTACTTC.

This sequence joins TRBV30 and TRBJ2-7, with D unclear. V lost 1 base and J lost 2, with 9 bases in between. The CDR3 consists of 13 residues. Germline V lookup: CDR1 GTSNPN, CDR2 SVGIG (reference sequence). CDR3 in amino acids: CAWSALATYEQYF. The CDR3 DNA follows: TGTGCCTGGAGTGCGTTGGCAACCTACGAGCAGTACTTC.

The rearrangement uses TRBV19 and TRBJ2-5, with TRBD1 identical over 9 bases. The end of the DNA fits TRBJ2-7 better, so the J call may be wrong. Germline V gene sequence: CDR1 LNHDA, CDR2 SQIVND (reference sequence). The CDR3 contains 15 residues. The CDR3 loop is CASSAGTGNIYEQYF. CDR3 in DNA: TGTGCCAGTTCCGCCGGGACAGGGAATATCTACGAGCAGTACTTC.